The 15 T cell receptor beta chains in this list originate from one sample, sequenced in a study of cytomegalovirus exposure and HLA in healthy donors. The protocol was immunoSEQ multiplex PCR, while the TCRdb copy is restricted to in-frame clones and leaves out a portion. The table has roughly 68,000 clones, 96% seen once. The sample consisted of PBMCs. These receptors all stem from a man in his late teens or twenties in good health and CMV-seronegative.

This chain uses TRBV6-1 with TRBJ1-1, with 7 bases aligning to TRBD1. The germline V gene encodes CDR1 MNHNS and CDR2 SASEGT. This CDR3 has 13 residues. V was pared by 8 bases and J by 1 base, with 4 bases of the junction left unmatched. The DNA of the CDR3 is TGTGCCAGCTCCCGGGACAGGAACACTGAAGCTTTCTTT. It encodes CASSRDRNTEAFF.

The chain combines TRBV2 with TRBJ2-7; no clear D gene. The germline V gene has CDR1 SNHLY and CDR2 FYNNEI. The CDR3 consists of 17 residues. Trimming took off 6 bases at V and 0 bases at J, with 21 bases between the two ends. In DNA, the CDR3 is TGTGCCAGCAGCTGGTTGGGCCGTTCGACGAGCTCCTACGAGCAGTACTTC. Encoded protein: CASSWLGRSTSSYEQYF.

This chain connects TRBV18 to TRBJ1-1; maybe TRBD1 (6 bases). CDR3 length: 14 amino acids. Trimming left V 3 bases short and J 0 bases short, with 8 bases between. CDR1 and CDR2 (germline): KGHSH, LQKENI. The CDR3 sequence is CASSPTGLNTEAFF. The CDR3 DNA reads TGTGCCAGCTCACCGACAGGATTGAACACTGAAGCTTTCTTT.

The V and J genes are TRBV6-1 and TRBJ1-4; D may be TRBD1 (5 bases). Germline CDR1 and CDR2: MNHNS and SASEGT. V was pared by 8 bases and J by 7 bases, with 17 bases between. CDR3 size: 14 residues. The CDR3 DNA reads TGTGCCAGCGCCGACCAGGGAAGGGGTGAAAAACTGTTTTTT. Its translation: CASADQGRGEKLFF.

The genes are TRBV9 and TRBJ2-2; no firm D call. The V end was cut by 1 base, the J end by 4 bases, with 5 bases between. The CDR3 has 13 amino acids. Germline loops: CDR1 SGDLS, CDR2 YYNGEE. CDR3 in DNA: TGTGCCAGCAGCGTAACATTCACCGGGGAGCTGTTTTTT. Protein: CASSVTFTGELFF.

This rearrangement joins TRBV27 to TRBJ1-2, with TRBD1 matching 10 bases. Trimming took 4 bases from V and 8 from J; bases not matched to a gene: 19. The germline CDR1 and CDR2 sequences are MNHEY and SMNVEV (reference sequence). The CDR3 has 18 residues. In nucleotides, the CDR3 is TGTGCCAGCAGTTCCGCCGTGGGACAGGGGATTCGCTCGGGGGGCTACACCTTC. Its protein is CASSSAVGQGIRSGGYTF.

On this clone itself: Other DNA sequences in this sample translate to the same CDR3. The genes are TRBV7-2 and TRBJ2-1, with TRBD2 identical over 10 bases. Germline CDR1 is SGHTA and CDR2 is FQGNSA. Unmatched junction bases numbered 1, after V lost 1 base and J lost 4 bases. The CDR3 length is 15 residues. CDR3 region: CASSLVAGGYNEQFF. In nucleotides, the CDR3 is TGTGCCAGCAGCTTAGTAGCGGGAGGATACAATGAGCAGTTCTTC.

The chain combines TRBV10-3 with TRBJ2-3, with D possibly matching TRBD1 (6 bases). V lost 4 bases and J 5 bases, leaving 16 bases between the germline ends. There are 15 residues in the CDR3. Germline lookup yields CDR1 ENHRY and CDR2 SYGVKD. The CDR3 bases are TGTGCCATCAGTGGACCGGGACAAGGTTTAGATACGCAGTATTTT. Translation gives CAISGPGQGLDTQYF.

This chain connects TRBV10-1 to TRBJ2-2, with unresolved D. Germline V gene sequence: CDR1 WNHNN, CDR2 SYGVQD (reference sequence). The CDR3 is 14 residues long. V lost 0 bases and J 6 bases, leaving 8 bases between the germline ends. The CDR3 region is CASSESSRSGELFF. CDR3 DNA sequence: TGCGCCAGCAGTGAGTCGAGTAGATCCGGGGAGCTGTTTTTT.

The rearrangement uses TRBV7-9 and TRBJ2-3; D gene ambiguous. The length of the CDR3 is 12 residues. Trimming removed 2 bases at V and 7 bases at J, with 7 bases between. Germline V gene data show CDR1 as SEHNR and CDR2 as FQNEAQ (reference sequence). CDR3 coding DNA: TGTGCCAGCAGCTTATCCCCTAATACGCAGTATTTT. It specifies CASSLSPNTQYF. Full variable domain (outside the CDR3, taken from reference TRBV7-9 and TRBJ2-3): DTGVSQNPRHKITKRGQNVTFRCDPISEHNRLYWYRQTLGQGPEFLTYFQNEAQLEKSRLLSDRFSAERPKGSFSTLEIQRTEQGDSAMYLCASSLSPNTQYFGPGTRLTVL.

The V gene is TRBV7-8, the J gene TRBJ2-7, with TRBD2 identical over 9 bases. The CDR3 is 14 amino acids. The germline CDR1 and CDR2 sequences are SGHVS and FQNEAQ. Trimming took 6 bases from V and 5 from J; bases not matched to a gene: 8. The CDR3 is CASRGREGANEQYF. The DNA for the CDR3 is TGTGCCAGCAGAGGGCGGGAGGGGGCCAACGAGCAGTACTTC.

J is TRBJ2-5 and V is TRBV14; the D gene is possibly TRBD1 (6 bases). The CDR3 contains 17 residues. V was pared by 1 base and J by 1 base, with 16 bases between. The germline V gene encodes CDR1 SGHDN and CDR2 FVKESK. The CDR3 spells CASSQVIGRGPQETQYF. Written as DNA, the CDR3 is TGTGCCAGCAGCCAAGTTATTGGCAGGGGCCCCCAAGAGACCCAGTACTTC.

V is TRBV15 and J is TRBJ2-7; TRBD1 aligns across 10 bases. The germline V gene encodes CDR1 LNHNV and CDR2 YYDKDF (reference sequence). The CDR3 sequence is 14 residues long. Trimming at V came to 1 base and at J to 4 bases, leaving 1 base not matched to a gene. The CDR3 here is CATSRVGQGYEQYF. The CDR3 DNA sequence: TGTGCCACCAGCAGAGTGGGACAGGGGTACGAGCAGTACTTC.

The V and J genes are TRBV11-3 and TRBJ1-2; TRBD1 aligns across 12 bases. Germline V gene lookup returns CDR1 SGHNT and CDR2 YENEEA. The CDR3 loop spans 15 amino acids. V shed 5 bases and J 4 bases; nucleotides not matched to a gene: 5. The chain's CDR3 is CASSIGTGGTYGYTF. The CDR3 bases are TGTGCCAGCAGCATCGGGACAGGGGGCACCTATGGCTACACCTTC.

This clone was detected once. The CDR3 is CASSSTPGLASNEQFF. CDR3 nucleotides: TGTGCCAGCAGTTCAACCCCGGGACTAGCGTCAAATGAGCAGTTCTTC. The chain couples TRBV27 to TRBJ2-1; 10 nucleotides agree with TRBD2. The V gene's germline CDR1 is MNHEY and CDR2 SMNVEV (reference sequence). The CDR3 covers 16 residues. J gave up 7 bases and V 4 bases, and 10 bases lay outside the gene matches.